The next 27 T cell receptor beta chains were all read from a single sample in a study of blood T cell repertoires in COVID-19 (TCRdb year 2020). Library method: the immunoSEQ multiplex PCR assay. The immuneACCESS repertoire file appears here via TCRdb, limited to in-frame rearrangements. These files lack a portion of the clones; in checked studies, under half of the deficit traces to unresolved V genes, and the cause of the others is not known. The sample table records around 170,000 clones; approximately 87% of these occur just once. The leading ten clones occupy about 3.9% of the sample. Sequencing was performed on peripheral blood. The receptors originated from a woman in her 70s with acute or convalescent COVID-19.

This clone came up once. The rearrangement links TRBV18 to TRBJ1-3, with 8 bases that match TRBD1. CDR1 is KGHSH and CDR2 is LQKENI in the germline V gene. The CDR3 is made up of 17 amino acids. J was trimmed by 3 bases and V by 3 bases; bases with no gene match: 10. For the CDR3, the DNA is TGTGCCAGCTCACCCCTCGATACCGGGACAGGTGGAAACACCATATATTTT. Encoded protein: CASSPLDTGTGGNTIYF.

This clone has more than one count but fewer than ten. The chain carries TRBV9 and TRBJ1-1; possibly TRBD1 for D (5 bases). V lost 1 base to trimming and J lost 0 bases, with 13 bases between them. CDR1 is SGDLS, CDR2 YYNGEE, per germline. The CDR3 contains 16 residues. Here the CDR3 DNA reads TGTGCCAGCAGCGTACAGGGAAACCACATGAACACTGAAGCTTTCTTT. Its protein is CASSVQGNHMNTEAFF.

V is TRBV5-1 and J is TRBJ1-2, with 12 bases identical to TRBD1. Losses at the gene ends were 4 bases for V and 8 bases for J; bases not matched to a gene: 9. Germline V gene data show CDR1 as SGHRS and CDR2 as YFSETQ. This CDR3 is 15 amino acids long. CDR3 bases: TGCGCCAGCAGCATACCGGGACAGGGGGCTGAAGGCTACACCTTC. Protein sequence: CASSIPGQGAEGYTF.

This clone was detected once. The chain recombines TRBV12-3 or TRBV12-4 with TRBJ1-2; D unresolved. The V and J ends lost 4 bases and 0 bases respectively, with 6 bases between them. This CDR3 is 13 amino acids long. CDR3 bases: TGTGCCAGCAGTTCCCAATCTAACTATGGCTACACCTTC. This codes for CASSSQSNYGYTF.

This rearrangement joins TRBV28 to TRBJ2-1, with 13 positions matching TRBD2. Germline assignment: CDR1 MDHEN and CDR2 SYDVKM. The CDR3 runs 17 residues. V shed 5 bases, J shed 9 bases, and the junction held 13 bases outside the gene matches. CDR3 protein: CASSPRVTSGRTGEQFF. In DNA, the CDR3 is TGTGCCAGCAGTCCTAGGGTGACTAGCGGGAGGACGGGTGAGCAGTTCTTC.

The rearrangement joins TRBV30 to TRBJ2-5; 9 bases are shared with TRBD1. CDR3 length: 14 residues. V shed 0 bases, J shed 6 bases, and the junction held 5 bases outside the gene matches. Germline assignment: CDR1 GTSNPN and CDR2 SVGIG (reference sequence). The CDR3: CAWSVTGGAQTQYF. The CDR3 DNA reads TGTGCCTGGAGTGTAACAGGGGGCGCGCAGACCCAGTACTTC.

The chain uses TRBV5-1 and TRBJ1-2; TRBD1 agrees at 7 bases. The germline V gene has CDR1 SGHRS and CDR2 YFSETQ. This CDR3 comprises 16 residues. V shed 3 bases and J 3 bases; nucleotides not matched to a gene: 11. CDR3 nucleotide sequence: TGCGCCAGCAGCTACCTGACAGGGAGTATGGACTATGGCTACACCTTC. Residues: CASSYLTGSMDYGYTF. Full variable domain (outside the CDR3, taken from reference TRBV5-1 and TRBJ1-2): KAGVTQTPRYLIKTRGQQVTLSCSPISGHRSVSWYQQTPGQGLQFLFEYFSETQRNKGNFPGRFSGRQFSNSRSEMNVSTLELGDSALYLCASSYLTGSMDYGYTFGSGTRLTVV.

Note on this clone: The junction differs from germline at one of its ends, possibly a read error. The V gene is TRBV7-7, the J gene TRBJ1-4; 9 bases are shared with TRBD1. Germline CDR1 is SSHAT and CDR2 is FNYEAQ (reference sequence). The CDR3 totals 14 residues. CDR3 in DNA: TGTGCTAGCAAAGGGACAGGGATTAATGAAAAACTGTTTTTT. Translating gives CASKGTGINEKLFF.

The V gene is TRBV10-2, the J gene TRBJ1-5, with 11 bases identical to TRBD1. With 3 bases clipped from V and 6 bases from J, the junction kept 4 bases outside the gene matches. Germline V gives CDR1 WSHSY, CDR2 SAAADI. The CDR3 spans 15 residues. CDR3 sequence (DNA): TGCGCCAGCAGTGACGGACAGGGGGCATTTCAGCCCCAGCATTTT. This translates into CASSDGQGAFQPQHF.

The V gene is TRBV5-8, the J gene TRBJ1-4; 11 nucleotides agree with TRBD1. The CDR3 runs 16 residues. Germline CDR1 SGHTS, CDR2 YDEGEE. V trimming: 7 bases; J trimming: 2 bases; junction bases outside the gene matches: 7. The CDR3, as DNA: TGTGCCAGCGGCGGACAGGGGGCTAGGACTAATGAAAAACTGTTTTTT. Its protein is CASGGQGARTNEKLFF.

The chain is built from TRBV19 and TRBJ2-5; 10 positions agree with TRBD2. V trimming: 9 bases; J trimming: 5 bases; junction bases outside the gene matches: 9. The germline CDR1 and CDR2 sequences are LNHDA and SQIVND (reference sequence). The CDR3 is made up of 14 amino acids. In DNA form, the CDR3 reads TGTGCCAGCAGCCCGGGGACTAGCGTGGAGACCCAGTACTTC. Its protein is CASSPGTSVETQYF.

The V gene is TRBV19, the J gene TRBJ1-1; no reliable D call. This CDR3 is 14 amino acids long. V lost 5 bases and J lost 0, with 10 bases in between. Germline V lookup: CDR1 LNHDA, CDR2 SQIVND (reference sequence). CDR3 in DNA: TGTGCCAGTAGTCCCCCACATCTGAACACTGAAGCTTTCTTT. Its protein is CASSPPHLNTEAFF.

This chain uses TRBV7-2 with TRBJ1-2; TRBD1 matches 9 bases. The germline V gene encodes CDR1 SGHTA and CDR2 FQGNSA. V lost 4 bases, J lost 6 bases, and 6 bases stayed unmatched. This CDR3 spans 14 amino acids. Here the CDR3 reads CASSSNRGRDGYTF. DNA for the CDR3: TGTGCCAGCAGCTCGAACAGGGGGCGGGATGGCTACACCTTC.

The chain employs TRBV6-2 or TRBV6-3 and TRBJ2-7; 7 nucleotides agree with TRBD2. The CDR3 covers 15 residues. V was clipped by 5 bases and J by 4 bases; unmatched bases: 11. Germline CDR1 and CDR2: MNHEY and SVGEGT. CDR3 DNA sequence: TGTGCCAGCAGTAGTGGCGGGGGTCTACTGTACGAGCAGTACTTC. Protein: CASSSGGGLLYEQYF.

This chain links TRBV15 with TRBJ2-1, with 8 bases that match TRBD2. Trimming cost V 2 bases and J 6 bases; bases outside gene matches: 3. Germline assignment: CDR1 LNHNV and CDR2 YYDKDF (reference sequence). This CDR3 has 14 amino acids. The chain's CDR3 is CATSRTSGSNEQFF. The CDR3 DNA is TGTGCCACCAGCAGAACTAGCGGCAGCAATGAGCAGTTCTTC.

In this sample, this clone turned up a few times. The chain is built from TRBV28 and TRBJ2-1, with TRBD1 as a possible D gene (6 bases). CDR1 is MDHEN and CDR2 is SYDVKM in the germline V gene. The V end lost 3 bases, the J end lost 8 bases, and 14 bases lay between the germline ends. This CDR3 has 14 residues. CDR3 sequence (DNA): TGTGCCAGCAGTTTCGTACAGGGAACCGATGAGCAGTTCTTC. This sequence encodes CASSFVQGTDEQFF.

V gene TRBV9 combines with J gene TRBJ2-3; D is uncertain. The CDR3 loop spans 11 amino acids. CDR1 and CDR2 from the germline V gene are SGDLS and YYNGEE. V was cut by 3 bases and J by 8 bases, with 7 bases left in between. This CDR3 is CASSADSTQYF. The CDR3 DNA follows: TGTGCCAGCAGCGCTGACTCTACGCAGTATTTT.

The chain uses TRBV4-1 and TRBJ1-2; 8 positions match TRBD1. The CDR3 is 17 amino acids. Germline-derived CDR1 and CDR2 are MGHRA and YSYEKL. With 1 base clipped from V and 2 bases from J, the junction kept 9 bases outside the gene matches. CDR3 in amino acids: CASSQGTGLQYNYGYTF. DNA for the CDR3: TGCGCCAGCAGCCAAGGGACAGGGCTTCAGTACAACTATGGCTACACCTTC.

CDR3 nucleotides: TGTGCCAGCTCACCTGGTACGCGGGACGCAAACACTGAAGCTTTCTTT. Translated, it gives CASSPGTRDANTEAFF. The chain has TRBV18 and TRBJ1-1; perhaps TRBD1 as D (5 bases). Between the trimmed V and J ends, which lost 3 bases and 2 bases, there was a span of 16 bases. The V gene's germline CDR1 is KGHSH and CDR2 LQKENI. The CDR3 totals 16 residues.

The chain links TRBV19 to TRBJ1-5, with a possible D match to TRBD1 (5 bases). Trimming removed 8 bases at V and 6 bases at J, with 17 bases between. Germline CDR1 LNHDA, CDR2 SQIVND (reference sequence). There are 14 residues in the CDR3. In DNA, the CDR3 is TGTGCCAGTCACGCCAGGGTTATGGGTCAGCCCCAGCATTTT. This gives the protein CASHARVMGQPQHF.

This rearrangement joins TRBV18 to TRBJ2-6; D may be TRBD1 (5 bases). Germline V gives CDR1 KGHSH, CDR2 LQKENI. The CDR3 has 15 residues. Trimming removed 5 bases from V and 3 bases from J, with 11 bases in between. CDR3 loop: CASSIQDLGANVLTF. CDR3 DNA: TGTGCCAGCTCAATACAGGACCTTGGGGCCAACGTCCTGACTTTC.

CDR3 region: CASSLTGGVGYTF. CDR3 coding DNA: TGTGCCAGCAGCCTAACAGGGGGCGTCGGCTACACCTTC. This sequence joins TRBV7-2 and TRBJ1-2; 9 bases are a match to TRBD1. The CDR3 has 13 amino acids. Trimming cost V 5 bases and J 8 bases; bases outside gene matches: 6. Germline CDR1 reads SGHTA; CDR2 reads FQGNSA.

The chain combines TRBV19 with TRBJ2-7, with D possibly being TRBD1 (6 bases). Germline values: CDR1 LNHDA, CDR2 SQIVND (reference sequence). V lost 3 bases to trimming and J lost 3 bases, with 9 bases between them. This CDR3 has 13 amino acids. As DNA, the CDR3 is TGTGCCAGTAGTATCGGACAGCTCTACGAGCAGTACTTC. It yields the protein CASSIGQLYEQYF.

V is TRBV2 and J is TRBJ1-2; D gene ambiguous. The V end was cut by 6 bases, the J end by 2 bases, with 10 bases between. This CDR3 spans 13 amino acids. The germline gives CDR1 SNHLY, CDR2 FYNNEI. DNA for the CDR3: TGTGCCAGCAGCCCGGCGGGAAACTATGGCTACACCTTC. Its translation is CASSPAGNYGYTF.

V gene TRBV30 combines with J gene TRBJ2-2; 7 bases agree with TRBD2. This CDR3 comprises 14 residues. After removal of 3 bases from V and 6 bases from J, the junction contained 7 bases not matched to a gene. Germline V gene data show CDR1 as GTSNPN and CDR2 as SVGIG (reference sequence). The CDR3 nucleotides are TGTGCCTGGAGCCGGGACTACACGGCCGGGGAGCTGTTTTTT. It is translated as CAWSRDYTAGELFF. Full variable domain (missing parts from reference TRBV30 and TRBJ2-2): SQTIHQWPATLVQPVGSPLSLECTVEGTSNPNLYWYRQAAGRGLQLLFYSVGIGQISSEVPQNLSASRPQDRQFILSSKKLLLSDSGFYLCAWSRDYTAGELFFGEGSRLTVL.

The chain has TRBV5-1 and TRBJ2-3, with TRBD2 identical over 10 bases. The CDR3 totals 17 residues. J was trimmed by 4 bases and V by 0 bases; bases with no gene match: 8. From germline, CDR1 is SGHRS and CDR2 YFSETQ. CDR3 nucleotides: TGCGCCAGCAGCTTGGTCCAGACTAGCGGGCTGGCAGATACGCAGTATTTT. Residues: CASSLVQTSGLADTQYF.

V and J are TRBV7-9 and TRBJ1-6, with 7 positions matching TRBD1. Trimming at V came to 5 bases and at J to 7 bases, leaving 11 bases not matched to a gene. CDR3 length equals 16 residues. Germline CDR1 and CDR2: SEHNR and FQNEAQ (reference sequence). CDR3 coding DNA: TGTGCCAGCAGCACTGACCGACAGGGTGGGAATTCACCCCTCCACTTT. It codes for CASSTDRQGGNSPLHF.